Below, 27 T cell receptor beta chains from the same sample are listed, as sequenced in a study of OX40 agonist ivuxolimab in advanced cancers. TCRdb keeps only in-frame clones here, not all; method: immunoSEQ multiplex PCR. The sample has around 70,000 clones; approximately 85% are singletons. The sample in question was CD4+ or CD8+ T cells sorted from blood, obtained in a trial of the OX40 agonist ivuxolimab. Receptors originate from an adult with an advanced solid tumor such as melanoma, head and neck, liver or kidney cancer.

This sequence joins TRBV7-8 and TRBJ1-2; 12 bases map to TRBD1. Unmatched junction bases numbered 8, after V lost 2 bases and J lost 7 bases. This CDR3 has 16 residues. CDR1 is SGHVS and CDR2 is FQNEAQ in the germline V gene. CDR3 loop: CASSLRGTGGNGGYTF. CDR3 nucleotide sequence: TGTGCCAGCAGCTTAAGGGGGACAGGGGGCAATGGTGGCTACACCTTC.

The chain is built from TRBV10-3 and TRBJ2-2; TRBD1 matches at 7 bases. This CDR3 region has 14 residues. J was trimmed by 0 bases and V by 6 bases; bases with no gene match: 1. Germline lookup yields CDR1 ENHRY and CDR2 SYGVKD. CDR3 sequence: CAIRGQSNTGELFF. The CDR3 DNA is TGTGCCATCAGGGGACAGTCGAACACCGGGGAGCTGTTTTTT.

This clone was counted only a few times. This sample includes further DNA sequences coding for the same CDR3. The CDR3, as DNA: TGTGCCTGGAGTGTAGGGAACACCATATATTTT. Translated, it gives CAWSVGNTIYF. The chain has TRBV30 and TRBJ1-3; unclear D gene. Trimming pared 0 bases from V and 7 bases from J, leaving 4 bases between. CDR1 and CDR2 (germline): GTSNPN, SVGIG (reference sequence). The CDR3 has 11 residues.

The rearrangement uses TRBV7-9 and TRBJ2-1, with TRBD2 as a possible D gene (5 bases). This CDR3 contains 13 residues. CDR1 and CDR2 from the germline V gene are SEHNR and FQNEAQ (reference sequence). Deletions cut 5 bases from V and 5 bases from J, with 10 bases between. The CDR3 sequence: CASSPSRDNEQFF. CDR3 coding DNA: TGTGCCAGCAGCCCCTCGAGGGACAATGAGCAGTTCTTC.

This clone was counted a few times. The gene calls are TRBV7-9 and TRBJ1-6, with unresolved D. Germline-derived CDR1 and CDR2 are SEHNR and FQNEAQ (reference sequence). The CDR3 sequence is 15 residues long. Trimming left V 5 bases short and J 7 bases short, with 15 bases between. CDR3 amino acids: CASSPGVLRNSPLHF. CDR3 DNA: TGTGCCAGCAGCCCCGGGGTACTGAGGAATTCACCCCTCCACTTT.

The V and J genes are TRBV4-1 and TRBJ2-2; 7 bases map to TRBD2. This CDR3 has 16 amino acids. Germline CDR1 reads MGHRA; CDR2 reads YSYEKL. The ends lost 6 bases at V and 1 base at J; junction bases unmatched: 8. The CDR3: CASRPTSGENTGELFF. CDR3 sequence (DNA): TGCGCCAGCAGGCCTACCAGCGGGGAGAACACCGGGGAGCTGTTTTTT.

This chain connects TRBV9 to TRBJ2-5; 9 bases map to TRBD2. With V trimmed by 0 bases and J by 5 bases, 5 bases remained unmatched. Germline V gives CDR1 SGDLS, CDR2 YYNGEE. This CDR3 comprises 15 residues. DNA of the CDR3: TGTGCCAGCAGCGTAGTAGCGGGAGACCGGGAGACCCAGTACTTC. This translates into CASSVVAGDRETQYF.

CDR3 residues: CASSQLRDSPRSTF. The CDR3 DNA follows: TGCGCCAGCAGCCAACTCCGGGACTCCCCTCGATCTACCTTC. The chain has TRBV4-1 and TRBJ1-2, with D tentatively TRBD1 (5 bases). Trimming removed 2 bases at V and 14 bases at J, with 21 bases between. The CDR3 has 14 amino acids. Germline lookup yields CDR1 MGHRA and CDR2 YSYEKL.

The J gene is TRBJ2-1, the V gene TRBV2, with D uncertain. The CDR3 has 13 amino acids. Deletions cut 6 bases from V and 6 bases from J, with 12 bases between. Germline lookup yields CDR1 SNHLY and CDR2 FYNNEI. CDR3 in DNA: TGTGCCAGCAGGAAGGACCTGGGCAATGAGCAGTTCTTC. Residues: CASRKDLGNEQFF.

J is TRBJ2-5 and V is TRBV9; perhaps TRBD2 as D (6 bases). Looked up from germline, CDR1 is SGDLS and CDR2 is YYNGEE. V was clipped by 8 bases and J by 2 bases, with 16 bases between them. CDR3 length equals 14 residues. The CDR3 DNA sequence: TGTGCCAGACCGCCGGGGGTGTTTCAAGAGACCCAGTACTTC. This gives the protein CARPPGVFQETQYF.

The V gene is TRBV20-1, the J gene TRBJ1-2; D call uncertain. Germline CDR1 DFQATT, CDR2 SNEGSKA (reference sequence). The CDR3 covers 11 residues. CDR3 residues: CRGSANYGYTF. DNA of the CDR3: TGCAGGGGTTCCGCTAACTATGGCTACACCTTC.

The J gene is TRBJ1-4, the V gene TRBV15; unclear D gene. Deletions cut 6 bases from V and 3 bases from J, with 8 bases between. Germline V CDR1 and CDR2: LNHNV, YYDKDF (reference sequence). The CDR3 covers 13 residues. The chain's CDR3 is CATRTASNEKLFF. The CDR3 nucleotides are TGTGCCACCAGGACGGCCTCTAATGAAAAACTGTTTTTT.

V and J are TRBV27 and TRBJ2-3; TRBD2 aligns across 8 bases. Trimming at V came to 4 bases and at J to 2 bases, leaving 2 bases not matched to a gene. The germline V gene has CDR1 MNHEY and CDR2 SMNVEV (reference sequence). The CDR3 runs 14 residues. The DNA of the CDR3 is TGTGCCAGCAGTTCGCGGGGGGCCACAGATACGCAGTATTTT. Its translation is CASSSRGATDTQYF.

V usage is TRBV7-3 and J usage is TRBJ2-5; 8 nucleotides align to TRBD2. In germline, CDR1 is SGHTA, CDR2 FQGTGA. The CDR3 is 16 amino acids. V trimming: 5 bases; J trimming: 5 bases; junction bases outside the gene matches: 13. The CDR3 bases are TGTGCCAGCAGCCCTAATCCTGGACTAGCCGGGGAGACCCAGTACTTC. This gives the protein CASSPNPGLAGETQYF.

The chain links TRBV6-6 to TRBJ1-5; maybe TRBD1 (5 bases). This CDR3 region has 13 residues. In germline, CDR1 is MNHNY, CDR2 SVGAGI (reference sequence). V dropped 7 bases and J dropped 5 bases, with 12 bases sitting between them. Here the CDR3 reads CASTQGPYQPQHF. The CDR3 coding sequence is TGTGCCAGCACCCAGGGCCCTTATCAGCCCCAGCATTTT.

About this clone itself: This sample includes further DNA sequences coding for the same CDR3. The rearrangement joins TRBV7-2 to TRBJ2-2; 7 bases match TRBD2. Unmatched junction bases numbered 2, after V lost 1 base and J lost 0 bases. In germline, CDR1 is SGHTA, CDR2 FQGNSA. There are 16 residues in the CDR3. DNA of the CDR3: TGTGCCAGCAGCTTAGTGGCGGGAGCGAACACCGGGGAGCTGTTTTTT. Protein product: CASSLVAGANTGELFF.

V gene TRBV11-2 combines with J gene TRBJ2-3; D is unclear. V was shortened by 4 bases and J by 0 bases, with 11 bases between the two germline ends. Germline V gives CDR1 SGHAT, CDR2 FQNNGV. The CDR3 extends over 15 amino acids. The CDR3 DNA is TGTGCCAGCAGCTCGACCGCGTCGAGCACAGATACGCAGTATTTT. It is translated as CASSSTASSTDTQYF.

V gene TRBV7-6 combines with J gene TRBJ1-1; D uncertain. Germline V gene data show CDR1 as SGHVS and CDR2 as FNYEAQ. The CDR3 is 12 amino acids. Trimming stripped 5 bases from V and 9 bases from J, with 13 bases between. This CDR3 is CASSVGGRKAFF. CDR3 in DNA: TGTGCCAGCAGCGTCGGTGGGAGGAAAGCTTTCTTT.

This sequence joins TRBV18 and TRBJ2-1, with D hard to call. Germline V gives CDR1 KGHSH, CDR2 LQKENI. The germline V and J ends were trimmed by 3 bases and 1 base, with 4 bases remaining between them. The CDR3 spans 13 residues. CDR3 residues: CASSPGSYNEQFF. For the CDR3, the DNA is TGTGCCAGCTCACCGGGGTCCTACAATGAGCAGTTCTTC.

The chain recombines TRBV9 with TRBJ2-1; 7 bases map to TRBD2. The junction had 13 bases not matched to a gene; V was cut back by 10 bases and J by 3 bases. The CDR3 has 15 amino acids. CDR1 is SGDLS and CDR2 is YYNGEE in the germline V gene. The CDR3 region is CASTTGSGVYNEQFF. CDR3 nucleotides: TGTGCCTCGACGACCGGCAGCGGGGTCTACAATGAGCAGTTCTTC.

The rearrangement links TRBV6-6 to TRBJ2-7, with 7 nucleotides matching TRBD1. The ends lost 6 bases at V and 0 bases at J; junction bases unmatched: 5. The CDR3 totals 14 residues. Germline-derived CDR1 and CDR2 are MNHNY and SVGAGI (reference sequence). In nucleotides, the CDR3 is TGTGCCAGCAGCTCCGGGACAGCCTCCTACGAGCAGTACTTC. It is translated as CASSSGTASYEQYF.

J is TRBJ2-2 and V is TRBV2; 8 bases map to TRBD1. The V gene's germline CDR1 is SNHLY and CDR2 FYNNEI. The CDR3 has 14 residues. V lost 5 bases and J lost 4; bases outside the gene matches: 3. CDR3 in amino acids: CASSTQGGTGELFF. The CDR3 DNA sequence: TGTGCCAGCAGTACACAGGGGGGCACCGGGGAGCTGTTTTTT. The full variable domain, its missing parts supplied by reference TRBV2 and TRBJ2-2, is EPEVTQTPSHQVTQMGQEVILRCVPISNHLYFYWYRQILGQKVEFLVSFYNNEISEKSEIFDDQFSVERPDGSNFTLKIRSTKLEDSAMYFCASSTQGGTGELFFGEGSRLTVL.

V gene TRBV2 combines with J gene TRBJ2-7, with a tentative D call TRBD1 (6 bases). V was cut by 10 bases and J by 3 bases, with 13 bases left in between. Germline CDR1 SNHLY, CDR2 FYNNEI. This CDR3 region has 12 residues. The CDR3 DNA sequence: TGTGCCACCCGGACAGATTACTACGAGCAGTACTTC. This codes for CATRTDYYEQYF.

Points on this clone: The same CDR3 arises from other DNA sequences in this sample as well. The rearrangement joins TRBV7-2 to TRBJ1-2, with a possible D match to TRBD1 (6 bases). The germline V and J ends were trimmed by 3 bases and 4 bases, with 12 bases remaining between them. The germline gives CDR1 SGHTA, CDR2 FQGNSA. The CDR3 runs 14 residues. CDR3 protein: CASSLRDTSYGYTF. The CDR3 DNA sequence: TGTGCCAGCAGCTTGAGGGACACCAGCTATGGCTACACCTTC.

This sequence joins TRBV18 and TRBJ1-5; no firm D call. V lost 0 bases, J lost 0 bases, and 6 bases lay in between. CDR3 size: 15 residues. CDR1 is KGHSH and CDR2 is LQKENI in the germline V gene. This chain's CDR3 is CASSPPGYSNQPQHF. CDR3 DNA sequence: TGTGCCAGCTCACCACCGGGTTATAGCAATCAGCCCCAGCATTTT.

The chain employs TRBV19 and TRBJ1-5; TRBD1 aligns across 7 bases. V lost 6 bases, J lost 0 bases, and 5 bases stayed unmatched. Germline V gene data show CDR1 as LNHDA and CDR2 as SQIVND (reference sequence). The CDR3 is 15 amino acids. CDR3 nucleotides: TGTGCCAGTAGGGAGGACAGGAGTAGCAATCAGCCCCAGCATTTT. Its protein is CASREDRSSNQPQHF.

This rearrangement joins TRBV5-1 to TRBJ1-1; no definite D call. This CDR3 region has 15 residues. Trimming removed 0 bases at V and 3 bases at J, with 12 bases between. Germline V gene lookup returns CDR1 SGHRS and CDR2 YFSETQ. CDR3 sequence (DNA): TGCGCCAGCAGCTTGGGCGGAGAGTGGGACACTGAAGCTTTCTTT. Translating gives CASSLGGEWDTEAFF.